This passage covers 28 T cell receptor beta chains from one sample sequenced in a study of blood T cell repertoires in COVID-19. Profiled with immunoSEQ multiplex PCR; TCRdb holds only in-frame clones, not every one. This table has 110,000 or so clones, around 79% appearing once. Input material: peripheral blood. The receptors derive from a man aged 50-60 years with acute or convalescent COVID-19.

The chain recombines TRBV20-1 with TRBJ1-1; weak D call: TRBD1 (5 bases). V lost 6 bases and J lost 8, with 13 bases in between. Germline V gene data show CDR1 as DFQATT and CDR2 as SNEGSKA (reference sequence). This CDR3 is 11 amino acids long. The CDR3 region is CSAKRGREAFF. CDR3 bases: TGCAGTGCCAAAAGGGGCAGGGAAGCTTTCTTT.

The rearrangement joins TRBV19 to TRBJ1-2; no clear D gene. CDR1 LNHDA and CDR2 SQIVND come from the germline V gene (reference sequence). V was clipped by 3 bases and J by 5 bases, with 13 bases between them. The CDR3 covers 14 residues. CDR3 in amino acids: CASSISADFYGYTF. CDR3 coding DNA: TGTGCCAGTAGTATTTCCGCAGATTTTTATGGCTACACCTTC.

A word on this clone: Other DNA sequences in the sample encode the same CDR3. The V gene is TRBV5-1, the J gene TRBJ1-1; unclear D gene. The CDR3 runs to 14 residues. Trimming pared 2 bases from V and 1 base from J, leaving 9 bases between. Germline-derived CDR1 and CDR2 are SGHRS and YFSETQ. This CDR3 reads CASSLKGGNTEAFF. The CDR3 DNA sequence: TGCGCCAGCAGCTTAAAAGGAGGGAACACTGAAGCTTTCTTT.

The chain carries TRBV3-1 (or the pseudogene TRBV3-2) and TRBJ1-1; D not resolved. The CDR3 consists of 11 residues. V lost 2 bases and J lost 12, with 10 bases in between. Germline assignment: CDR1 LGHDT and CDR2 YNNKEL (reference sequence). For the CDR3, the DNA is TGTGCCAGCAGCCAACGGGATGGCCCTTTCTTT. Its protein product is CASSQRDGPFF.

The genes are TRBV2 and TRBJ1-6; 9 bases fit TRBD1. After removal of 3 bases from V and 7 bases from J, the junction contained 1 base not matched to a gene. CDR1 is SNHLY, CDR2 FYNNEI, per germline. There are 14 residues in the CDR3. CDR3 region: CASSDGQGNSPLHF. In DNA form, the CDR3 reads TGTGCCAGCAGTGACGGACAGGGGAATTCACCCCTCCACTTT.

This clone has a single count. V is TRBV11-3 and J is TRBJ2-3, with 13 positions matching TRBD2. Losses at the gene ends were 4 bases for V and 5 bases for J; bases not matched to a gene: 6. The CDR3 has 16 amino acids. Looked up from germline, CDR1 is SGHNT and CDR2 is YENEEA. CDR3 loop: CASSSGLAGAGDTQYF. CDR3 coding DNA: TGTGCCAGCAGCTCAGGACTAGCGGGAGCCGGAGATACGCAGTATTTT.

In nucleotides, the CDR3 is TGTGCCAGCAGTTTAAATCAGGGTATCACTGAAGCTTTCTTT. Translating gives CASSLNQGITEAFF. This chain joins TRBV28 and TRBJ1-1; the D gene is possibly TRBD1 (5 bases). Germline CDR1 and CDR2: MDHEN and SYDVKM. This CDR3 spans 14 amino acids. Trimming cost V 2 bases and J 4 bases, with 11 bases left between them.

CDR3 in amino acids: CASSPPPRGWSTEAFF. CDR3 DNA sequence: TGTGCCAGCAGCCCCCCTCCTCGAGGGTGGAGCACTGAAGCTTTCTTT. The chain uses TRBV7-9 and TRBJ1-1; no definite D call. Trimming pared 5 bases from V and 4 bases from J, leaving 20 bases between. Germline V gives CDR1 SEHNR, CDR2 FQNEAQ (reference sequence). This CDR3 spans 16 amino acids.

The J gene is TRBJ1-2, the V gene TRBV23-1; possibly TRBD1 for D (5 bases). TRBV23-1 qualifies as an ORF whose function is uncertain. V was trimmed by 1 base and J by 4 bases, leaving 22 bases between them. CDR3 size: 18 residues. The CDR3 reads CASSQWGFNNKGLYGYTF. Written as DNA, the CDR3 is TGCGCCAGCAGTCAATGGGGATTCAACAACAAGGGGCTCTATGGCTACACCTTC.

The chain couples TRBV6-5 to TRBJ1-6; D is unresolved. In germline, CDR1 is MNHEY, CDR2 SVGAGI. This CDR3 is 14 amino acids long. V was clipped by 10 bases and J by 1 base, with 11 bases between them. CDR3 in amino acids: CATKRVSYNSPLHF. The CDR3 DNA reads TGTGCCACCAAACGGGTATCCTATAATTCACCCCTCCACTTT.

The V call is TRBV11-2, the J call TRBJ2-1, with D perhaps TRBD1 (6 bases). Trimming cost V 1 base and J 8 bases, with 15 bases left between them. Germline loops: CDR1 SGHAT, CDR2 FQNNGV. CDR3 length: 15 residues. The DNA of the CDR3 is TGTGCCAGCAGCTTAGGGGGACACAGCGTCGATGAGCAGTTCTTC. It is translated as CASSLGGHSVDEQFF.

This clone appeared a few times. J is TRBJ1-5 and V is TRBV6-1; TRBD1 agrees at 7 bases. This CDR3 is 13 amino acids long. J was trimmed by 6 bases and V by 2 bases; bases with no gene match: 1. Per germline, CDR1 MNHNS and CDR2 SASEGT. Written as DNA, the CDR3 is TGTGCCAGCAGTGAAACAGGGGCTCAGCCCCAGCATTTT. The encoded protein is CASSETGAQPQHF.

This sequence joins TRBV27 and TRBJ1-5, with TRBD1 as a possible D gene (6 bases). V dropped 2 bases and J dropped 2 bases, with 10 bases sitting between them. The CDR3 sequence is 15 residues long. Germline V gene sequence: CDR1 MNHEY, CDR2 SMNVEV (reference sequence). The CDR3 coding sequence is TGTGCCAGCAGTTTAACAGGGACGGGCAATCAGCCCCAGCATTTT. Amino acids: CASSLTGTGNQPQHF.

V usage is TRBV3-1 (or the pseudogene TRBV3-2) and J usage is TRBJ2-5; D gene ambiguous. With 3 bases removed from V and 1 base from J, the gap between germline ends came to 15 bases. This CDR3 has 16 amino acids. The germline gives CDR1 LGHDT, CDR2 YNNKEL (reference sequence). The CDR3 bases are TGTGCCAGCAGCCACCGATTTTCGCGGAGCCAAGAGACCCAGTACTTC. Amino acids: CASSHRFSRSQETQYF.

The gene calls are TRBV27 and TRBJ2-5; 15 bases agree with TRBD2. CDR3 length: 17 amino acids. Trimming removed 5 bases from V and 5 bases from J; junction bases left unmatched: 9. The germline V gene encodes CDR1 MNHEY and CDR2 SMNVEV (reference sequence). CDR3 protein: CASSPGTSGGSGETQYF. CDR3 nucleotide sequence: TGTGCCAGCAGTCCAGGGACTAGCGGGGGGTCGGGGGAGACCCAGTACTTC.

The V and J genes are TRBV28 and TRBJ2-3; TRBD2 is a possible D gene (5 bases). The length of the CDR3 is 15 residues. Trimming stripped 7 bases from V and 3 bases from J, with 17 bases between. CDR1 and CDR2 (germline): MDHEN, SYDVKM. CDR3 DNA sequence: TGTGCCAGCACCTTCACGGAGGAGACAACAGATACGCAGTATTTT. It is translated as CASTFTEETTDTQYF. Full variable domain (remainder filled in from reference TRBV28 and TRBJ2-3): DVKVTQSSRYLVKRTGEKVFLECVQDMDHENMFWYRQDPGLGLRLIYFSYDVKMKEKGDIPEGYSVSREKKERFSLILESASTNQTSMYLCASTFTEETTDTQYFGPGTRLTVL.

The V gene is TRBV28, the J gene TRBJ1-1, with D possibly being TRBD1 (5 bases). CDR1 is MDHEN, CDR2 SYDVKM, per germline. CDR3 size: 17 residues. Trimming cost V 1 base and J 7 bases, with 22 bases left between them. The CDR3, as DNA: TGTGCCAGCAGTTTATCACATCTGGGGGGGGTGGCCGGTGAAGCTTTCTTT. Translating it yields CASSLSHLGGVAGEAFF.

CDR3 DNA: TGTGCCAGCAGCCAAGAGGTTAGCGGCAACCACAATGAGCAGTTCTTC. Residues: CASSQEVSGNHNEQFF. The J gene is TRBJ2-1, the V gene TRBV4-2, with D perhaps matching TRBD2 (6 bases). The V and J ends lost 0 bases and 5 bases respectively, with 14 bases between them. Per germline, CDR1 LGHNA and CDR2 YNFKEQ. This CDR3 spans 16 amino acids.

Here the CDR3 DNA reads TGTGCCAGCAGCCGAGCGGACAGATGGACAGATACGCAGTATTTT. Its translation: CASSRADRWTDTQYF. The V call is TRBV7-9, the J call TRBJ2-3; TRBD1 is a possible D gene (6 bases). Germline V CDR1 and CDR2: SEHNR, FQNEAQ (reference sequence). This CDR3 is 15 amino acids long. V was pared by 5 bases and J by 3 bases, with 15 bases between.

DNA for the CDR3: TGCAGTGCTAGTGCGCATCAGGATCAGCCCCAGCATTTT. Its protein product is CSASAHQDQPQHF. The chain joins TRBV20-1 to TRBJ1-5, with unresolved D. V lost 3 bases to trimming and J lost 5 bases, with 11 bases between them. The CDR3 runs to 13 residues. Per germline, CDR1 DFQATT and CDR2 SNEGSKA (reference sequence).

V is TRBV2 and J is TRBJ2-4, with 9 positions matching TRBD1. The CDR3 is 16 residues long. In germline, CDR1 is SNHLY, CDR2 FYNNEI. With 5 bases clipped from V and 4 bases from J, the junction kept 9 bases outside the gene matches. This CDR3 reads CASSQLGGTGKNIQYF. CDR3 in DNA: TGTGCCAGCAGTCAACTCGGAGGGACAGGGAAAAACATTCAGTACTTC.

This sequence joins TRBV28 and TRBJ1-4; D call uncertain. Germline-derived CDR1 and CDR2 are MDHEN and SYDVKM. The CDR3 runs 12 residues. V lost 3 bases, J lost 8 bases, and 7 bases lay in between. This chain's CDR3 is CASSFPGEKLFF. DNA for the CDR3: TGTGCCAGCAGTTTCCCGGGGGAAAAACTGTTTTTT.

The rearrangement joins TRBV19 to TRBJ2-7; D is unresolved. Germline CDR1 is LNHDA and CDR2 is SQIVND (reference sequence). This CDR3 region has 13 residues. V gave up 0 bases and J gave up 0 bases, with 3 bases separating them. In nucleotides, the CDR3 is TGTGCCAGTAGTATAGACAACTCCTACGAGCAGTACTTC. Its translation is CASSIDNSYEQYF.

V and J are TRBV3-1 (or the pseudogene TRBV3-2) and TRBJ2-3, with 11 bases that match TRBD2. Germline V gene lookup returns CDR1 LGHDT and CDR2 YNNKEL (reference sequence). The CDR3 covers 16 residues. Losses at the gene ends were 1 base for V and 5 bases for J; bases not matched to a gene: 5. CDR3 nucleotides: TGTGCCAGCAGCCAAGCCCTAGCGGGAGGTATAGATACGCAGTATTTT. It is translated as CASSQALAGGIDTQYF.

The CDR3 DNA reads TGTGCCACTTCACAGGGGGCGAGCGGAAACACCATATATTTT. This translates into CATSQGASGNTIYF. The chain joins TRBV6-5 to TRBJ1-3; TRBD1 agrees at 9 bases. The V gene end was trimmed by 10 bases and the J gene end by 4 bases; junction bases not matched to a gene: 8. The CDR3 covers 14 residues. From germline, CDR1 is MNHEY and CDR2 SVGAGI.

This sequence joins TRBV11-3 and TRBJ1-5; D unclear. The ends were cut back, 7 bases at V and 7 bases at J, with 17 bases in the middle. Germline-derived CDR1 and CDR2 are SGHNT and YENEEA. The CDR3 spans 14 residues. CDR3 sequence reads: CASTRPRIDQPQHF. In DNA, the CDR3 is TGTGCCAGCACCAGGCCCAGGATCGACCAGCCCCAGCATTTT. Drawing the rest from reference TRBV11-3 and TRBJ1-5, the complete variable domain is EAGVVQSPRYKIIEKKQPVAFWCNPISGHNTLYWYLQNLGQGPELLIRYENEEAVDDSQLPKDRFSAERLKGVDSTLKIQPAELGDSAVYLCASTRPRIDQPQHFGDGTRLSIL.

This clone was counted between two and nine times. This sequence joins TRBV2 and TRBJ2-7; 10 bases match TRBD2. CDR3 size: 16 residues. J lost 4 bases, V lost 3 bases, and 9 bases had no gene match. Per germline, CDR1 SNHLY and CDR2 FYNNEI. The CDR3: CASSEVSSGRRYEQYF. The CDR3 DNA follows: TGTGCCAGCAGTGAGGTTAGTAGCGGGAGGAGGTACGAGCAGTACTTC.

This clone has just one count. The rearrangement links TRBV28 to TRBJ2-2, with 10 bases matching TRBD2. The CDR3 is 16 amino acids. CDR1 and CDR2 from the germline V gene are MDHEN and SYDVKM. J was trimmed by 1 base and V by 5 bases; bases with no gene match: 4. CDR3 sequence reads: CASSPLAGGNTGELFF. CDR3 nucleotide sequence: TGTGCCAGCAGTCCTTTAGCGGGAGGGAACACCGGGGAGCTGTTTTTT.